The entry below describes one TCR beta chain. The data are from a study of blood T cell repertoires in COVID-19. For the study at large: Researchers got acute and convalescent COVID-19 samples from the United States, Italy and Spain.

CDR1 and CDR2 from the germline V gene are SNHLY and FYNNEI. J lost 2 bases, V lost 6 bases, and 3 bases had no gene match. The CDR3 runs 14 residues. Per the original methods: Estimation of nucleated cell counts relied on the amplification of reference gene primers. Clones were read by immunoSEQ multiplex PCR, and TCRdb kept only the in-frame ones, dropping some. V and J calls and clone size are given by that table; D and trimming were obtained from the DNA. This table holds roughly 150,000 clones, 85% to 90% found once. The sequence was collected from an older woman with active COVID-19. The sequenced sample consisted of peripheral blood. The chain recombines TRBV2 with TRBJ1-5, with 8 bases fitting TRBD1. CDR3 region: CASRAGGGNQPQHF. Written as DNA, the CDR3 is TGTGCCAGCAGGGCAGGGGGCGGCAATCAGCCCCAGCATTTT.